The 22 T cell receptor beta chains in this list originate from one sample, sequenced in a study of blood T cell repertoires in COVID-19. Only in-frame clones appear in the TCRdb table, and some are missing; sequencing was by immunoSEQ multiplex PCR. The sample consists of fewer than 350,000 clones, roughly 90% of them appearing once. The specimen was PBMCs or T cells enriched from blood (not recorded which). The receptors shown here come from a woman aged 25 to 39 who had recovered from COVID-19.

This clone was observed a few times. This chain joins TRBV6-2 or TRBV6-3 and TRBJ1-2; no firm D call. V lost 5 bases, J lost 8 bases, and 12 bases lay in between. Germline assignment: CDR1 MNHEY and CDR2 SVGEGT. The CDR3 has 12 amino acids. CDR3 region: CASSPGFRGYTF. Written as DNA, the CDR3 is TGTGCCAGCAGTCCAGGTTTTCGGGGCTACACCTTC.

This rearrangement joins TRBV27 to TRBJ2-5; weak D call: TRBD2 (6 bases). CDR1 and CDR2 from the germline V gene are MNHEY and SMNVEV (reference sequence). The CDR3 extends over 15 amino acids. V lost 5 bases, J lost 5 bases, and 18 bases lay in between. In DNA, the CDR3 is TGTGCCAGCAGTCTTGGGAGCGGGCTGAGCGAGACCCAGTACTTC. Protein sequence: CASSLGSGLSETQYF.

The chain recombines TRBV10-3 with TRBJ1-2; possible D gene TRBD1, 5 bases. V shed 8 bases and J shed 6 bases, with 16 bases lying between them. This CDR3 is built from 13 residues. Germline V gene data show CDR1 as ENHRY and CDR2 as SYGVKD. The CDR3 here is CAISGSPGDGYTF. CDR3 in DNA: TGTGCCATCTCAGGGTCACCTGGGGATGGCTACACCTTC.

The V and J genes are TRBV2 and TRBJ1-6, with D tentatively TRBD1 (6 bases). Germline V gene sequence: CDR1 SNHLY, CDR2 FYNNEI. The CDR3 contains 16 residues. V shed 6 bases and J shed 9 bases, with 21 bases lying between them. In DNA, the CDR3 is TGTGCCAGCAGCGGGGGGGCTCTCCGAGGAAGTTCACCCCTCCACTTT. As protein: CASSGGALRGSSPLHF.

The chain couples TRBV10-2 to TRBJ1-1; 9 bases map to TRBD1. The CDR3 consists of 10 residues. V lost 8 bases, J lost 11 bases, and 3 bases stayed unmatched. Germline V gene sequence: CDR1 WSHSY, CDR2 SAAADI. CDR3 amino acids: CASGTGMAFF. The CDR3 DNA sequence: TGCGCCAGCGGGACAGGGATGGCTTTCTTT.

The gene calls are TRBV5-8 and TRBJ1-2, with 7 bases fitting TRBD1. The ends lost 1 base at V and 1 base at J; junction bases unmatched: 4. The germline V gene encodes CDR1 SGHTS and CDR2 YDEGEE. This CDR3 region has 15 residues. CDR3 nucleotide sequence: TGTGCCAGCAGCTTGAACCGGGACAGTAACTATGGCTACACCTTC. Translated: CASSLNRDSNYGYTF.

In nucleotides, the CDR3 is TGTGCCAGTATCAGTAACTATGGCTACACCTTC. Encoded protein: CASISNYGYTF. This chain uses TRBV19 with TRBJ1-2, with no clear D. The CDR3 is made up of 11 amino acids. Germline-derived CDR1 and CDR2 are LNHDA and SQIVND (reference sequence). V dropped 7 bases and J dropped 1 base, with 4 bases sitting between them.

The chain combines TRBV9 with TRBJ2-5, with 7 bases aligning to TRBD2. The ends lost 6 bases at V and 2 bases at J; junction bases unmatched: 13. CDR3 size: 16 residues. Germline values: CDR1 SGDLS, CDR2 YYNGEE. The chain's CDR3 is CASTRAFGGWQETQYF. The CDR3 DNA sequence: TGTGCCAGCACCCGGGCTTTCGGGGGGTGGCAAGAGACCCAGTACTTC.

This sequence joins TRBV7-6 and TRBJ2-2; TRBD2 agrees at 12 bases. Germline loops: CDR1 SGHVS, CDR2 FNYEAQ. This CDR3 is built from 18 residues. The V gene end was trimmed by 2 bases and the J gene end by 3 bases; junction bases not matched to a gene: 7. The CDR3 sequence is CASSLTGTSGSYTGELFF. The CDR3 bases are TGTGCCAGCAGCTTAACCGGGACTAGCGGGTCGTACACCGGGGAGCTGTTTTTT.

V and J are TRBV7-9 and TRBJ2-5; 7 positions agree with TRBD2. Trimming at V came to 3 bases and at J to 2 bases, leaving 6 bases not matched to a gene. CDR1 and CDR2 (germline): SEHNR, FQNEAQ (reference sequence). CDR3 size: 15 residues. The CDR3 sequence is CASSFTGGLQETQYF. CDR3 sequence (DNA): TGTGCCAGCAGCTTCACGGGGGGACTACAAGAGACCCAGTACTTC.

The J gene is TRBJ1-1, the V gene TRBV27, with D uncertain. CDR1 MNHEY and CDR2 SMNVEV come from the germline V gene (reference sequence). V shed 5 bases and J shed 1 base, with 14 bases lying between them. This CDR3 comprises 15 residues. The CDR3, as DNA: TGTGCCAGCAGTACAAGACGCGGTTGGAACACTGAAGCTTTCTTT. Protein: CASSTRRGWNTEAFF.

This CDR3 is CATNRGYTGELFF. In DNA, the CDR3 is TGTGCCACAAACAGGGGTTACACCGGGGAGCTGTTTTTT. This chain connects TRBV6-5 to TRBJ2-2; 7 bases align to TRBD1. This CDR3 comprises 13 residues. Unmatched junction bases numbered 5, after V lost 10 bases and J lost 3 bases. CDR1 MNHEY and CDR2 SVGAGI come from the germline V gene.

The rearrangement uses TRBV3-1 (or the pseudogene TRBV3-2) and TRBJ2-1; 9 nucleotides align to TRBD2. V was pared by 7 bases and J by 10 bases, with 14 bases of the junction left unmatched. Germline lookup yields CDR1 LGHDT and CDR2 YNNKEL (reference sequence). The CDR3 runs 15 residues. The CDR3 DNA reads as TGTGCCAGCAACGACGGCGGGAGGGCAAGTGAGGAGCAGTTCTTC. Amino acid sequence: CASNDGGRASEEQFF.

This chain links TRBV5-1 with TRBJ2-2, with TRBD2 as a possible D gene (6 bases). Trimming pared 1 base from V and 5 bases from J, leaving 15 bases between. CDR1 is SGHRS, CDR2 YFSETQ, per germline. The CDR3 has 16 residues. The CDR3 loop is CASSLRDFEETGELFF. The DNA of the CDR3 is TGCGCCAGCAGCTTGCGGGACTTTGAGGAGACCGGGGAGCTGTTTTTT.

This chain links TRBV28 with TRBJ2-7, with TRBD2 matching over 10 bases. Germline V gene lookup returns CDR1 MDHEN and CDR2 SYDVKM. V lost 7 bases to trimming and J lost 1 base; unmatched junction nucleotides: 7. The length of the CDR3 is 15 residues. The CDR3 coding sequence is TGTGCCAGCAAATTAGCGGGAGGACAATCCTACGAGCAGTACTTC. Protein: CASKLAGGQSYEQYF.

The V and J genes are TRBV11-3 and TRBJ2-7, with 15 bases fitting TRBD2. V lost 3 bases, J lost 4 bases, and 4 bases stayed unmatched. Germline V lookup: CDR1 SGHNT, CDR2 YENEEA. CDR3 length: 16 residues. The CDR3 reads CASSLVGTSGGYEQYF. For the CDR3, the DNA is TGTGCCAGCAGCTTGGTCGGGACTAGCGGGGGGTACGAGCAGTACTTC.

The chain combines TRBV5-6 with TRBJ2-5, with 7 bases lining up with TRBD1. This CDR3 is 14 amino acids long. Germline V lookup: CDR1 SGHDT, CDR2 YYEEEE. V lost 0 bases and J lost 5; bases outside the gene matches: 4. CDR3 DNA sequence: TGTGCCAGCAGCTTGGGACAGGGCCGGGAGACCCAGTACTTC. Amino acids: CASSLGQGRETQYF. The full variable domain, rest sourced from reference TRBV5-6 and TRBJ2-5, is DAGVTQSPTHLIKTRGQQVTLRCSPKSGHDTVSWYQQALGQGPQFIFQYYEEEERQRGNFPDRFSGHQFPNYSSELNVNALLLGDSALYLCASSLGQGRETQYFGPGTRLLVL.

The chain joins TRBV5-1 to TRBJ2-3; 14 nucleotides match TRBD2. Germline loops: CDR1 SGHRS, CDR2 YFSETQ. J was trimmed by 4 bases and V by 3 bases; bases with no gene match: 4. This CDR3 is built from 16 residues. The CDR3 loop is CASSWGLAGVADTQYF. CDR3 nucleotides: TGCGCCAGCAGCTGGGGACTAGCGGGAGTGGCAGATACGCAGTATTTT.

This clone is a singleton in its sample. The chain carries TRBV7-8 and TRBJ1-2; 7 bases agree with TRBD1. V was clipped by 6 bases and J by 4 bases; unmatched bases: 14. Germline V lookup: CDR1 SGHVS, CDR2 FQNEAQ. The CDR3 runs 16 residues. The CDR3 loop reads CASSHEEYRGIYGYTF. The CDR3 DNA reads TGTGCCAGCAGTCACGAGGAGTACAGGGGAATCTATGGCTACACCTTC.

The CDR3 is CASSQNRGNQPQHF. CDR3 nucleotide sequence: TGCGCCAGCAGCCAAAACCGAGGCAATCAGCCCCAGCATTTT. The chain links TRBV4-3 to TRBJ1-5; no reliable D call. CDR1 LGHNA and CDR2 YSLEER come from the germline V gene. This CDR3 comprises 14 residues. V shed 2 bases and J shed 2 bases, with 7 bases lying between them.

This clone was seen more than once but under ten times. The rearrangement links TRBV5-1 to TRBJ2-5; D call uncertain. There are 12 residues in the CDR3. Trimming cost V 4 bases and J 0 bases, with 4 bases left between them. Germline CDR1 SGHRS, CDR2 YFSETQ. This chain's CDR3 is CASSADQETQYF. DNA of the CDR3: TGCGCCAGCAGCGCAGACCAAGAGACCCAGTACTTC.

This clone was detected once. The chain employs TRBV24-1 and TRBJ1-6; the match to TRBD1 covers 8 bases. V was clipped by 1 base and J by 2 bases; unmatched bases: 9. The CDR3 has 19 amino acids. CDR1 and CDR2 (germline): KGHDR, SFDVKD. The DNA for the CDR3 is TGTGCCACCAGTGATTTAGGGGGACAGGCACCAACCTATAATTCACCCCTCCACTTT. It translates to CATSDLGGQAPTYNSPLHF.